This T cell receptor beta chain was recorded in a study of T cell responses to AZD1222 COVID-19 vaccine (dated by TCRdb to about 2021). At the level of the whole study: TCR sequencing covered about 230 trial participants: 207 given two doses of AZD1222 and approximately 25 given two doses of MenACWY control vaccine. Enrollment into the trials was organized by age into subgroups of 18-55, 56-69 and 70-plus years, and those subgroups contained roughly 140, 27 and 60 TCR-sequenced participants, respectively. The full study reports these points: Participants were mostly white British, with more females than males. The authors suggested clonal diversity may have been underestimated. Conclusions about previously exposed vaccinees are limited because only six or seven AZD1222 recipients were SARS-CoV-2 seropositive at baseline. Reportedly, close to half of the unique spike-specific TCRs recognized epitopes lying outside the regions that are mutated in the B.1.351 and B.1.1.7 variants. Vaccine-associated CD4 TCRs spanned the whole spike protein, with dominant responses in regions 160-218 and 743-854. After two AZD1222 doses, both the breadth and the depth of spike-specific TCRs were significantly higher than at day 0 and than in MenACWY recipients. No day 14 peak-response samples were available, so repertoires were characterized only after the peak T cell response. In the small 56-69-year group, the increase in depth fell short of significance, most likely because of low power.

According to the study, the label for this sample's time point signals: about 28 days (+/-7) after the second vaccine dose. AZD1222 recipients given second doses at about 4 weeks or at about 12 weeks were pooled, since spike-specific TCR depth and breadth were not found to differ between the two schedules. The vaccinee samples were drawn from two UK trials, COV001 and COV002, one of which was a single-blind randomized controlled phase 2/3 trial testing AZD1222 (ChAdOx1 nCoV-19) in healthy adults. For TCRbeta chain sequencing, PBMC samples from trial participants were taken at day 0 and at day 28 after the second dose. The CDR3 regions of human TCRbeta chains were subjected to immunosequencing. Per the source publication's procedure: Repertoire TCRs were matched against a reference library of SARS-CoV-2-specific TCRs generated with the MIRA antigen-specificity platform. Breadth was defined as the fraction of unique TCRs that were SARS-CoV-2-associated, and depth was defined as the fraction of total T cells that were SARS-CoV-2-associated. Using the MIRA data, each spike-specific TCR was assigned both to the spike region to which the TCR was reactive and to a CD4 or CD8 class. Log10-transformed breadth and depth values were compared by one-way ANOVA with Sidak's multiple comparisons tests. Not all clones reach the TCRdb copy of this immuneACCESS table, which keeps in-frame sequences only. Checked studies attribute under half of the gap to unresolved V genes and leave the rest unexplained. V and J calls and clone size are those listed in that table; D and trimming were worked out from the DNA. The sample yields 100,000 or so clones; about 91% were counted once. The top ten clones comprise about 6.1% of the sample.

About this clone: Its antigen is currently not known. Base qualities are not recorded, but no much larger clone differs from it by a single base.

As encoded in the germline V gene (reference sequence), CDR1 is LNHDA while CDR2 is SQIVND. The CDR3 starts with the cysteine, ends with the phenylalanine, and has 15 residues. Just CDR3 DNA is preserved here, 45 bases in frame from base 1. The junction shows trimming of 4 bases on V and 10 bases on J, and the gene matches do not reach 12 bases of it. Recombination linked TRBV19 to TRBJ1-3; TRBD1 fits 8 bases in the junction. The sequencing here drew on peripheral blood, taken 28 days after the second AZD1222 dose. This sequence was found in an adult who received the AZD1222 COVID-19 vaccine. The CDR3 loop reads CASSRTAFRQGTIYF. DNA sequence: TGTGCCAGTAGTAGGACGGCATTCCGACAGGGGACCATATATTTT.